The 18 T cell receptor beta chains given below trace back to one sample, sequenced in a study of blood T cell repertoires in COVID-19. TCRdb's copy holds only in-frame clones and misses some; the assay was immunoSEQ multiplex PCR. The repertoire holds around 190,000 clones, with 84% as singletons. The sequenced material came from peripheral blood. Receptors originate from a human donor in a cohort sampled during active COVID-19.

The CDR3 DNA sequence: TGTGCCAGCAGCCAGGTATGGGCAGAGACCCAGTACTTC. It specifies CASSQVWAETQYF. The chain joins TRBV7-2 to TRBJ2-5, with unresolved D. The germline gives CDR1 SGHTA, CDR2 FQGNSA. The V end was cut by 5 bases, the J end by 4 bases, with 11 bases between. There are 13 residues in the CDR3.

This clone was seen a handful of times. The V gene is TRBV4-2, the J gene TRBJ2-2; possible D gene TRBD1, 6 bases. Germline assignment: CDR1 LGHNA and CDR2 YNFKEQ. This CDR3 has 14 residues. V lost 5 bases and J 2 bases, leaving 9 bases between the germline ends. The CDR3 loop is CASSRTANTGELFF. The DNA for the CDR3 is TGTGCCAGCAGCAGGACAGCTAACACCGGGGAGCTGTTTTTT.

The chain recombines TRBV5-1 with TRBJ2-7, with 9 bases that match TRBD2. CDR1 and CDR2 from the germline V gene are SGHRS and YFSETQ. J lost 3 bases, V lost 3 bases, and 7 bases had no gene match. The CDR3 has 15 residues. CDR3 loop: CASSWGTSRDYEQYF. CDR3 nucleotide sequence: TGCGCCAGCAGCTGGGGGACTAGCAGAGACTACGAGCAGTACTTC.

The CDR3 DNA is TGTGCCAGCAGTTTCGTTAGTGGGGGGAGAGAGACCCAGTACTTC. This gives the protein CASSFVSGGRETQYF. V gene TRBV27 combines with J gene TRBJ2-5; tentative D call: TRBD2 (6 bases). Deletions cut 3 bases from V and 4 bases from J, with 15 bases between. CDR3 size: 15 residues. CDR1 MNHEY and CDR2 SMNVEV come from the germline V gene (reference sequence).

This chain connects TRBV6-5 to TRBJ1-5; no firm D call. Per the germline V gene, CDR1 is MNHEY and CDR2 is SVGAGI. The germline V and J ends were trimmed by 0 bases and 3 bases, with 9 bases remaining between them. The CDR3 length is 15 residues. The CDR3 nucleotides are TGTGCCAGCAGTTACTCGCGGGAACCCAATCAGCCCCAGCATTTT. As protein: CASSYSREPNQPQHF.

The chain joins TRBV28 to TRBJ1-4; 12 bases agree with TRBD1. CDR1 is MDHEN, CDR2 SYDVKM, per germline. V was clipped by 6 bases and J by 10 bases; unmatched bases: 6. The CDR3 totals 14 residues. The CDR3 DNA is TGTGCCAGCAGACCCGGGACAGGGGGCGGAAAACTGTTTTTT. Translating it yields CASRPGTGGGKLFF.

The genes are TRBV19 and TRBJ1-2, with D possibly being TRBD1 (5 bases). Germline V CDR1 and CDR2: LNHDA, SQIVND (reference sequence). This CDR3 comprises 14 residues. V lost 7 bases, J lost 4 bases, and 16 bases lay in between. DNA for the CDR3: TGTGCCAGTAATCACGGCGGGACGGCCTATGGCTACACCTTC. Translating it yields CASNHGGTAYGYTF.

This clone was found a few times. V gene TRBV12-3 or TRBV12-4 combines with J gene TRBJ1-1; D is undetermined. The V end lost 5 bases, the J end lost 8 bases, and 6 bases lay between the germline ends. The CDR3 covers 10 residues. The CDR3 spells CASSLGEAFF. Here the CDR3 DNA reads TGTGCCAGCAGTCTCGGGGAAGCTTTCTTT.

The DNA for the CDR3 is TGTGCCAGCAGGAAGCGGGAGGGGGAAGATACGCAGTATTTT. Protein sequence: CASRKREGEDTQYF. The rearrangement joins TRBV2 to TRBJ2-3, with 10 bases matching TRBD2. Per germline, CDR1 SNHLY and CDR2 FYNNEI. This CDR3 has 14 amino acids. The V and J ends lost 6 bases and 5 bases, in that order; junction bases with no gene match: 5.

CDR3 sequence: CASSLTGSYEQYF. In DNA, the CDR3 is TGCGCCAGCAGCTTAACGGGGTCCTACGAGCAGTACTTC. The chain carries TRBV5-1 and TRBJ2-7; possible D gene TRBD2, 5 bases. The CDR3 runs 13 residues. V lost 2 bases and J 1 base, leaving 7 bases between the germline ends. Per the germline V gene, CDR1 is SGHRS and CDR2 is YFSETQ.

The V and J genes are TRBV19 and TRBJ2-7, with 10 positions matching TRBD1. This CDR3 contains 14 residues. Germline values: CDR1 LNHDA, CDR2 SQIVND (reference sequence). V shed 6 bases and J 4 bases; nucleotides not matched to a gene: 6. The CDR3 DNA reads as TGTGCCAGTAGCCGACAGGGGGCCGGGTACGAGCAGTACTTC. It codes for CASSRQGAGYEQYF.

This sequence joins TRBV6-1 and TRBJ1-5; D gene uncertain. Germline-derived CDR1 and CDR2 are MNHNS and SASEGT. The ends were cut back, 0 bases at V and 3 bases at J, with 6 bases in the middle. The CDR3 runs 14 residues. CDR3 nucleotide sequence: TGTGCCAGCAGTGAAGCCTTAGACAATCAGCCCCAGCATTTT. This codes for CASSEALDNQPQHF.

The chain combines TRBV4-1 with TRBJ2-4; TRBD1 agrees at 10 bases. Germline trimming cut 1 base from V and 5 bases from J; bases unmatched to any gene: 8. CDR1 and CDR2 from the germline V gene are MGHRA and YSYEKL. The CDR3 length is 17 residues. In DNA, the CDR3 is TGCGCCAGCAGCCAAGTTACACGGGACAGGGGTCAAAACATTCAGTACTTC. Residues: CASSQVTRDRGQNIQYF.

This chain connects TRBV12-3 or TRBV12-4 to TRBJ2-1; D is ambiguous. V shed 8 bases and J shed 5 bases, with 13 bases lying between them. The CDR3 runs 13 residues. Here the CDR3 reads CASGLGRHNEQFF. As DNA, the CDR3 is TGTGCCAGCGGCTTGGGCAGGCACAATGAGCAGTTCTTC.

This chain joins TRBV5-1 and TRBJ2-1, with D maybe TRBD2 (6 bases). Germline V gene sequence: CDR1 SGHRS, CDR2 YFSETQ. The CDR3 consists of 17 residues. V gave up 4 bases and J gave up 4 bases, with 21 bases separating them. The CDR3 region has the DNA TGCGCCAGCAGCGGCCGACTAGAACCAGATCGGTACAATGAGCAGTTCTTC. It is translated as CASSGRLEPDRYNEQFF.

The chain is built from TRBV7-2 and TRBJ2-4; D gene unclear. Germline CDR1 and CDR2: SGHTA and FQGNSA. This CDR3 is built from 15 residues. The V and J ends lost 0 bases and 6 bases respectively, with 12 bases between them. In DNA, the CDR3 is TGTGCCAGCAGCTTAGCCCTCTTTGCGGCAAACATTCAGTACTTC. This encodes CASSLALFAANIQYF.

The chain links TRBV5-1 to TRBJ2-7; no firm D call. CDR3 length: 15 amino acids. From germline, CDR1 is SGHRS and CDR2 YFSETQ. Trimming left V 0 bases short and J 0 bases short, with 10 bases between. The CDR3 is CASSLEGRSSYEQYF. In DNA, the CDR3 is TGCGCCAGCAGCTTGGAAGGTAGGAGCTCCTACGAGCAGTACTTC.

CDR3 residues: CASSSSGQGRTNYGYTF. The CDR3 region has the DNA TGTGCCAGCAGTTCCAGCGGACAGGGAAGGACTAACTATGGCTACACCTTC. This sequence joins TRBV28 and TRBJ1-2, with TRBD1 matching 8 bases. The CDR3 is 17 residues long. The germline V gene has CDR1 MDHEN and CDR2 SYDVKM. With 4 bases clipped from V and 0 bases from J, the junction kept 10 bases outside the gene matches.